Below are 8 T cell receptor beta chains sequenced from a single sample in a study of T cells after yellow fever vaccination. A single record per CDR3 protein comes from TCRdb applying MiXCR to the 5' RACE reads. Seen here are 300,000 to 400,000 distinct CDR3 sequences, about 7.8% observed once, and the top ten hold roughly 15%. The sequencing here drew on PBMCs, taken about 49 days after the first yellow fever vaccination. The receptors were gathered from a man in his late teens or twenties who received the YFV17D yellow fever vaccine.

This clonotype was recorded many times. The chain has TRBV7-3 and TRBJ2-1; 7 bases fit TRBD1. The CDR3 totals 15 residues. CDR1 SGHTA and CDR2 FQGTGA come from the germline V gene. Germline trimming cut 6 bases from V and 10 bases from J; bases unmatched to any gene: 15. In nucleotides, the CDR3 is TGTGCCAGCAGTAGCAGCTCGGGACAGTGGGGAGAGCAGTTCTTC. This encodes CASSSSSGQWGEQFF.

This clonotype occurred many times. V usage is TRBV7-2 and J usage is TRBJ1-1; tentatively, D is TRBD1 (5 bases). CDR3 length: 13 residues. V was clipped by 6 bases and J by 5 bases, with 13 bases between them. Germline lookup yields CDR1 SGHTA and CDR2 FQGNSA. The CDR3 nucleotides are TGTGCCAGCAGACAGGATAGGAGTACTGAAGCTTTCTTT. This gives the protein CASRQDRSTEAFF.

The chain has TRBV7-2 and TRBJ2-3; 7 nucleotides agree with TRBD1. CDR3 length: 14 amino acids. V trimming: 5 bases; J trimming: 11 bases; junction bases outside the gene matches: 13. Germline-derived CDR1 and CDR2 are SGHTA and FQGNSA. Here the CDR3 reads CASSGRQGRNMQYF. The DNA for the CDR3 is TGTGCCAGCAGCGGACGACAGGGTCGGAATATGCAGTATTTT.

This clonotype was counted ten times or more. V and J are TRBV12-3 or TRBV12-4 and TRBJ2-1; 7 positions match TRBD2. With V trimmed by 7 bases and J by 0 bases, 6 bases remained unmatched. The CDR3 has 15 residues. This CDR3 is CASNPGRVSYNEQFF. The CDR3 nucleotides are TGTGCCAGCAACCCTGGGAGGGTCTCCTACAATGAGCAGTTCTTC.

This clonotype came up many times. The chain has TRBV7-2 and TRBJ2-1; D gene ambiguous. CDR1 and CDR2 (germline): SGHTA, FQGNSA. V lost 5 bases and J 0 bases, leaving 11 bases between the germline ends. The CDR3 is made up of 15 amino acids. The CDR3 reads CASSPDQSSYNEQFF. CDR3 DNA sequence: TGTGCCAGCAGCCCTGACCAGAGCTCCTACAATGAGCAGTTCTTC.

V usage is TRBV9 and J usage is TRBJ2-2; the D gene is possibly TRBD2 (5 bases). V was trimmed by 4 bases and J by 0 bases, leaving 13 bases between them. Germline V gene lookup returns CDR1 SGDLS and CDR2 YYNGEE. This CDR3 spans 16 amino acids. The CDR3 nucleotides read TGTGCCAGCAGCCCAGAAGGCGGGCCGAACACCGGGGAGCTGTTTTTT. This codes for CASSPEGGPNTGELFF. The entire variable domain, with the rest obtained from reference TRBV9 and TRBJ2-2, is as follows: DSGVTQTPKHLITATGQRVTLRCSPRSGDLSVYWYQQSLDQGLQFLIQYYNGEERAKGNILERFSAQQFPDLHSELNLSSLELGDSALYFCASSPEGGPNTGELFFGEGSRLTVL.

CDR3: CSVGTSGRTDTQYF. The CDR3 DNA reads as TGCAGCGTCGGGACTAGCGGACGGACAGATACGCAGTATTTT. The chain is built from TRBV29-1 and TRBJ2-3, with 11 bases fitting TRBD2. This CDR3 spans 14 amino acids. The trim removed 6 bases at V and 3 bases at J, leaving 5 bases unmatched. The V gene's germline CDR1 is SQVTM and CDR2 ANQGSEA.

V is TRBV27 and J is TRBJ2-7, with D possibly being TRBD2 (6 bases). V was pared by 5 bases and J by 0 bases, with 14 bases between. Germline values: CDR1 MNHEY, CDR2 SMNVEV (reference sequence). The CDR3 is 15 residues long. CDR3 loop: CASSLTRVPSYEQYF. As DNA, the CDR3 is TGTGCCAGCAGTCTGACTAGGGTCCCCTCCTACGAGCAGTACTTC.